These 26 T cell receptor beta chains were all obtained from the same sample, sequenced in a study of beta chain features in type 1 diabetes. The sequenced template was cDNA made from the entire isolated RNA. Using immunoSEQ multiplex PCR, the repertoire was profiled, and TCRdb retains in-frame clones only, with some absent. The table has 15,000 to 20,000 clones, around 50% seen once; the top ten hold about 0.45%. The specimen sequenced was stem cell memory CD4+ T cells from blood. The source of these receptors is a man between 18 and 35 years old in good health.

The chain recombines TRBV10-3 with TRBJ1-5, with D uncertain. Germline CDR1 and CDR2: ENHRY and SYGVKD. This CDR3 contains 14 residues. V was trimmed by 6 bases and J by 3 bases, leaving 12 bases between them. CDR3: CAIRSTELNQPQHF. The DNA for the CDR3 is TGTGCCATCAGATCCACAGAGCTCAATCAGCCCCAGCATTTT.

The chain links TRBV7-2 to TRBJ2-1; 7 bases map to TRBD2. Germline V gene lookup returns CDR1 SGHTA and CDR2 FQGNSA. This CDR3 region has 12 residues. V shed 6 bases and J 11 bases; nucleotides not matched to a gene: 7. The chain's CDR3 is CASSILAIKQFF. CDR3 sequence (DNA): TGTGCCAGCAGTATACTAGCGATAAAGCAGTTCTTC.

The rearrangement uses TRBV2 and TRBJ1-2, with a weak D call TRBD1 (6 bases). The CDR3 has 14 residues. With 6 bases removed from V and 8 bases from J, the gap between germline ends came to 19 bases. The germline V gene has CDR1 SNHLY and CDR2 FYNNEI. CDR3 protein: CASRGQPRRYGYTF. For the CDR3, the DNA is TGTGCCAGCAGAGGACAGCCCCGGCGGTACGGCTACACCTTC.

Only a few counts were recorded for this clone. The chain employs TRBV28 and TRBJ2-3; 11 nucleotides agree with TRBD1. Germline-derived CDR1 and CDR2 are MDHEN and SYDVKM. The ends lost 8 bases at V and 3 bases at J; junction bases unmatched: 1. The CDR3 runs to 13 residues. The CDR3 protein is CASRDRGTDTQYF. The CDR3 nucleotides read TGTGCCAGCCGGGACAGGGGGACAGATACGCAGTATTTT.

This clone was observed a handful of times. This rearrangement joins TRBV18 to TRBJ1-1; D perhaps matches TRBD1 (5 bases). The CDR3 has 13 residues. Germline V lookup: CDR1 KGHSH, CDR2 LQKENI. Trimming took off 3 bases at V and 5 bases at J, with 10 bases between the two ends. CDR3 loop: CASSPTQGTEAFF. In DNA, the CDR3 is TGTGCCAGCTCACCGACTCAGGGTACTGAAGCTTTCTTT.

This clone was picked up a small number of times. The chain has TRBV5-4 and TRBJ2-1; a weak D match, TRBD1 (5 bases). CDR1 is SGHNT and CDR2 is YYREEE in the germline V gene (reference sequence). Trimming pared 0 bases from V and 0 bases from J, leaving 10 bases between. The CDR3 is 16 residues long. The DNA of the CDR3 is TGTGCCAGCAGCTTGGGAGGCGACAGCTCCTACAATGAGCAGTTCTTC. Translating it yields CASSLGGDSSYNEQFF. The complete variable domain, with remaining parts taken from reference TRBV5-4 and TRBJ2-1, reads ETGVTQSPTHLIKTRGQQVTLRCSSQSGHNTVSWYQQALGQGPQFIFQYYREEENGRGNFPPRFSGLQFPNYSSELNVNALELDDSALYLCASSLGGDSSYNEQFFGPGTRLTVL.

CDR3 DNA: TGTGCCAGCAGTTATTCCAGTTTGAGCACAGATACGCAGTATTTT. Residues: CASSYSSLSTDTQYF. The chain combines TRBV6-5 with TRBJ2-3, with D unresolved. The germline CDR1 and CDR2 sequences are MNHEY and SVGAGI. This CDR3 comprises 15 residues. Trimming took off 3 bases at V and 0 bases at J, with 10 bases between the two ends.

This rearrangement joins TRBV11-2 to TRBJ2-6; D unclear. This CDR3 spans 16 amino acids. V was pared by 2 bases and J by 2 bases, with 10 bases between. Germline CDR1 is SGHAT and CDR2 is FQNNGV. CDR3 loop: CASSLTGGPGANVLTF. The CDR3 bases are TGTGCCAGCAGCTTAACCGGTGGGCCTGGGGCCAACGTCCTGACTTTC.

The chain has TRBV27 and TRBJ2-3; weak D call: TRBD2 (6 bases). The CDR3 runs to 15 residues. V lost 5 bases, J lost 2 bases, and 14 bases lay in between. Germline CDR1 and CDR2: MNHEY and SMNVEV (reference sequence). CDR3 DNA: TGTGCCAGCAGTACCGAACTAGCCTACACAGATACGCAGTATTTT. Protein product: CASSTELAYTDTQYF.

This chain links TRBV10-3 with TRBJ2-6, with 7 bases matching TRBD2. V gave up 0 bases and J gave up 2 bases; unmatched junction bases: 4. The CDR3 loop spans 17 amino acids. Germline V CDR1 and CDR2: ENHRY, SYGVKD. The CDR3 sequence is CAISESGLAAGANVLTF. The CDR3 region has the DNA TGTGCCATCAGTGAGTCGGGGCTAGCGGCTGGGGCCAACGTCCTGACTTTC.

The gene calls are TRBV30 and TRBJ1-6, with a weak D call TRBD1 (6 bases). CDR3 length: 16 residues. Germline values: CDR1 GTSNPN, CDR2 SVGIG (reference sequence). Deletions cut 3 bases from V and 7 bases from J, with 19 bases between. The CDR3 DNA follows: TGTGCCTGGAGGTCGGACCCGGGACAAAGAAATTCACCCCTCCACTTT. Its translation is CAWRSDPGQRNSPLHF.

CDR3 residues: CASSRLPYEQYF. The CDR3 DNA reads TGTGCCAGCAGTCGCCTACCCTACGAGCAGTACTTC. J is TRBJ2-7 and V is TRBV27; D is unclear. Per the germline V gene, CDR1 is MNHEY and CDR2 is SMNVEV (reference sequence). With 5 bases removed from V and 2 bases from J, the gap between germline ends came to 7 bases. This CDR3 contains 12 residues.

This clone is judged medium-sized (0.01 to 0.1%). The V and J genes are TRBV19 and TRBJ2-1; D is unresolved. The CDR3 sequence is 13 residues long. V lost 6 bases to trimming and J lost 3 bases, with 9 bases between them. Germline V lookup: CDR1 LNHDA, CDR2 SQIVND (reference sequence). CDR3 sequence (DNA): TGTGCCAGTAGCTCGTCAGTCTACAATGAGCAGTTCTTC. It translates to CASSSSVYNEQFF.

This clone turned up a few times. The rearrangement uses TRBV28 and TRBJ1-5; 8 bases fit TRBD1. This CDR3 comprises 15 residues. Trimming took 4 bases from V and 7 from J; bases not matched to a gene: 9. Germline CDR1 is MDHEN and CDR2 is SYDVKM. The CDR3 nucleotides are TGTGCCAGCAGTTCATACGACAGGGGTAGACAGCCCCAGCATTTT. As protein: CASSSYDRGRQPQHF.

The CDR3 sequence is CASSPRQVPNEQFF. The CDR3 region has the DNA TGTGCCAGCAGTCCCAGACAGGTTCCCAATGAGCAGTTCTTC. The chain is built from TRBV27 and TRBJ2-1; D might be TRBD1 (6 bases). Trimming left V 5 bases short and J 6 bases short, with 14 bases between. The CDR3 is made up of 14 amino acids. The germline V gene has CDR1 MNHEY and CDR2 SMNVEV (reference sequence).

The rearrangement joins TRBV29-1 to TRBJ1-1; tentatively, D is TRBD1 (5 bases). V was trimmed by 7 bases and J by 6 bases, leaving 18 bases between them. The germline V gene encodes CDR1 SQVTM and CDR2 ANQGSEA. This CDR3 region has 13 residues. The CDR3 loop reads CSAFLEAGAEAFF. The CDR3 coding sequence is TGCAGCGCATTCCTTGAGGCGGGGGCTGAAGCTTTCTTT.

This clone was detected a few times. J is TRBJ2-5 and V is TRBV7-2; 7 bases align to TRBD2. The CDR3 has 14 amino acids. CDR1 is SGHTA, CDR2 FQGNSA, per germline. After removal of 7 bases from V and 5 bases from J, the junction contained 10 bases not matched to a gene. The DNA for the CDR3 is TGTGCCAGCATCCTCAGGGAGGGAAGGGAGACCCAGTACTTC. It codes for CASILREGRETQYF. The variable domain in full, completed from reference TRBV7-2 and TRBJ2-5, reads GAGVSQSPSNKVTEKGKDVELRCDPISGHTALYWYRQSLGQGLEFLIYFQGNSAPDKSGLPSDRFSAERTGGSVSTLTIQRTQQEDSAVYLCASILREGRETQYFGPGTRLLVL.

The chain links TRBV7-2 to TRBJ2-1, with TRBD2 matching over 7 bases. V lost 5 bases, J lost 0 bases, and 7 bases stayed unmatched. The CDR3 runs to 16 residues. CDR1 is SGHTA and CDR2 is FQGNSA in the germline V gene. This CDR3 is CASSTRGGSSYNEQFF. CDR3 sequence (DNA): TGTGCCAGCAGCACCCGTGGCGGGAGCTCCTACAATGAGCAGTTCTTC. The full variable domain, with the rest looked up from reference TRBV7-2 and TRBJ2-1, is GAGVSQSPSNKVTEKGKDVELRCDPISGHTALYWYRQSLGQGLEFLIYFQGNSAPDKSGLPSDRFSAERTGGSVSTLTIQRTQQEDSAVYLCASSTRGGSSYNEQFFGPGTRLTVL.

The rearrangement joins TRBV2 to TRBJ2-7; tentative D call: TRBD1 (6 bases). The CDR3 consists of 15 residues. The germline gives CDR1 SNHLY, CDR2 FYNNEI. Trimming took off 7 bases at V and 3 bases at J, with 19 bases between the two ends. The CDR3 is CASTGYRDIFYEQYF. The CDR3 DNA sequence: TGTGCCAGCACAGGCTACAGGGATATTTTCTACGAGCAGTACTTC.

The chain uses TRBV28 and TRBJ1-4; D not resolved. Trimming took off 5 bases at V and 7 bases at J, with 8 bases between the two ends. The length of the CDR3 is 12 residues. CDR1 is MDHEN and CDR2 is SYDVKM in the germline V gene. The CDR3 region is CASSPVGEKLFF. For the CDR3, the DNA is TGTGCCAGCAGTCCGGTTGGTGAAAAACTGTTTTTT.

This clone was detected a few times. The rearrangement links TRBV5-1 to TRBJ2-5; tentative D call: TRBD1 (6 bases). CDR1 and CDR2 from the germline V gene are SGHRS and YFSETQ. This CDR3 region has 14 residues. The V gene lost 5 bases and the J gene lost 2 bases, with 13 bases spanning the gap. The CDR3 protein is CASSPGHLQETQYF. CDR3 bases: TGCGCCAGCAGTCCGGGACACTTACAAGAGACCCAGTACTTC.

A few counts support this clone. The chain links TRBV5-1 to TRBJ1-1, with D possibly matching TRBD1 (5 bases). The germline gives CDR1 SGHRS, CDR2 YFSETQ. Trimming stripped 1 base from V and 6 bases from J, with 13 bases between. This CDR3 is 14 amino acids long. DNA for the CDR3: TGCGCCAGCAGCTTGAGGACACCTTCCCCTGAAGCTTTCTTT. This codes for CASSLRTPSPEAFF.

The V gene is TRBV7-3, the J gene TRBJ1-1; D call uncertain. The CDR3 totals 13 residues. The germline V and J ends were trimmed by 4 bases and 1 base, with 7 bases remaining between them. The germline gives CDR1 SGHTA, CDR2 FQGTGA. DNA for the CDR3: TGTGCCAGCAGCTCGACATCGAACACTGAAGCTTTCTTT. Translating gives CASSSTSNTEAFF.

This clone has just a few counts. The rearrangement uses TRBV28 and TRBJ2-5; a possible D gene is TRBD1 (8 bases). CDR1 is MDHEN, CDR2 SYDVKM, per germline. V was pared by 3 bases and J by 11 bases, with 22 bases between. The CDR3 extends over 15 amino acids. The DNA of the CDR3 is TGTGCCAGCAGTTTTGGCCCCCAGGGGGCGGGAGAGCAGTACTTC. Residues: CASSFGPQGAGEQYF.

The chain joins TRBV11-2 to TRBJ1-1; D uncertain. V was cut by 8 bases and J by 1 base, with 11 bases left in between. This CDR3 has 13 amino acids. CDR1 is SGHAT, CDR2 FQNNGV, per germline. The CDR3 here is CASGLLGNTEAFF. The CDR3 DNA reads TGTGCCAGCGGACTTTTGGGGAACACTGAAGCTTTCTTT.

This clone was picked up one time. The CDR3 bases are TGTGCCAGTACCGAGACTAGCGGGGGGCACAATGAGCAGTTCTTC. This encodes CASTETSGGHNEQFF. The V gene is TRBV19, the J gene TRBJ2-1, with 13 positions matching TRBD2. The CDR3 is 15 residues long. J lost 5 bases, V lost 7 bases, and 5 bases had no gene match. Germline values: CDR1 LNHDA, CDR2 SQIVND (reference sequence).